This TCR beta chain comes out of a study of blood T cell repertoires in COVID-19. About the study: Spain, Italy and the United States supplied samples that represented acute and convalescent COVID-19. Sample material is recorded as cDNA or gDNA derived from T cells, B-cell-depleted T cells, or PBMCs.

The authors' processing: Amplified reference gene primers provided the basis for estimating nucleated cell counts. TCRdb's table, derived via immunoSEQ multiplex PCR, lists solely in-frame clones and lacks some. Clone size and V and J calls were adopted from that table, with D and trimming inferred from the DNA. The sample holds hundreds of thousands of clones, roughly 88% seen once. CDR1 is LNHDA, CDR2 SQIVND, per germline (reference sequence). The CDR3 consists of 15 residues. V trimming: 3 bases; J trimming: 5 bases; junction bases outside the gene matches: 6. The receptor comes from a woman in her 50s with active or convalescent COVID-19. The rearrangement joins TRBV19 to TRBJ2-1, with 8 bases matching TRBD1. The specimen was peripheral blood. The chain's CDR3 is CASSIGQGPNNEQFF. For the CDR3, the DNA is TGTGCCAGTAGTATCGGACAGGGCCCAAACAATGAGCAGTTCTTC.